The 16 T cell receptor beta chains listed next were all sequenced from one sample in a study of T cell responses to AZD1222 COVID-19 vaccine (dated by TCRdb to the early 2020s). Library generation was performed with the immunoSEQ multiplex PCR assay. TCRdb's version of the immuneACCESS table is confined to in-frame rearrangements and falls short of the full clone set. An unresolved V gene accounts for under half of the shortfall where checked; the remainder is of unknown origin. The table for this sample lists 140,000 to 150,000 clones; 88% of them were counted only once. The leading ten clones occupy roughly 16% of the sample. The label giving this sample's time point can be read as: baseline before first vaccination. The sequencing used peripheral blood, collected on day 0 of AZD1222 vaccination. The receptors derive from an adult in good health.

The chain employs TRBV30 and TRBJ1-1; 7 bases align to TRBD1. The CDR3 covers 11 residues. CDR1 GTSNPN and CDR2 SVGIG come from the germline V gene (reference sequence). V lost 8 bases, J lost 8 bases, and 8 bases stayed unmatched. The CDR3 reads CARQGGMEAFF. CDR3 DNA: TGTGCCCGTCAGGGGGGGATGGAAGCTTTCTTT.

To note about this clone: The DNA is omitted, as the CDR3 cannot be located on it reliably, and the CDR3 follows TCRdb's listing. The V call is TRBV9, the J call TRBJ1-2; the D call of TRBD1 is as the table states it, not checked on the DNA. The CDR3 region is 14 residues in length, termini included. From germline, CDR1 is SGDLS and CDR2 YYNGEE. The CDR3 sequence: CASSPQTGVALGTF.

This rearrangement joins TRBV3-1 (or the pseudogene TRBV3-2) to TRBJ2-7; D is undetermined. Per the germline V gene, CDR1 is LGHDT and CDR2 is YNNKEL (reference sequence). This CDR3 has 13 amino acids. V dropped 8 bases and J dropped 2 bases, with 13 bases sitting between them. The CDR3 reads CASERRNTYEQYF. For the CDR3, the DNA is TGTGCCAGCGAACGTCGGAATACCTACGAGCAGTACTTC.

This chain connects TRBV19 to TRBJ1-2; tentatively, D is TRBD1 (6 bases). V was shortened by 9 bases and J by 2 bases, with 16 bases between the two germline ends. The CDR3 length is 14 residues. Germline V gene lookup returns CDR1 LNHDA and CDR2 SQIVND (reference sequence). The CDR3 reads CASEGGGRNYGYTF. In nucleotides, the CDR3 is TGTGCCAGCGAGGGGGGTGGGCGAAACTATGGCTACACCTTC.

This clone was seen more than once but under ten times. The CDR3 DNA reads TGCGCCAGCAGCTGGGGACAAGCAGATACGCAGTATTTT. Amino acid sequence: CASSWGQADTQYF. The chain is built from TRBV5-1 and TRBJ2-3; the D gene is possibly TRBD1 (6 bases). V was cut by 3 bases and J by 4 bases, with 9 bases left in between. This CDR3 comprises 13 residues. The V gene's germline CDR1 is SGHRS and CDR2 YFSETQ.

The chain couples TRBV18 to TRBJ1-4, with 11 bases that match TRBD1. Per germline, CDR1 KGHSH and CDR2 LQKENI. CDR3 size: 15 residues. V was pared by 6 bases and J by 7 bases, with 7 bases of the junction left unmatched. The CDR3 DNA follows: TGTGCCAGCTCGCTTGCGGGACAGGGGGGTGAAAAACTGTTTTTT. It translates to CASSLAGQGGEKLFF.

CDR3 in amino acids: CASSSRALNSPLHF. In DNA form, the CDR3 reads TGTGCCAGCAGCTCAAGGGCCCTAAATTCACCCCTCCACTTT. V usage is TRBV6-5 and J usage is TRBJ1-6; unclear D gene. CDR1 and CDR2 (germline): MNHEY, SVGAGI. V gave up 6 bases and J gave up 7 bases, with 13 bases separating them. The CDR3 length is 14 residues.

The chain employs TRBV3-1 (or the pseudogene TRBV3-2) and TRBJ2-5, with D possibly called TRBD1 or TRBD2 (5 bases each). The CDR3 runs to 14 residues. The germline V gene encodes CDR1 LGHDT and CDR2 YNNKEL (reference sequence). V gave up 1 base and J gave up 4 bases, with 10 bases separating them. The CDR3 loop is CASSQAGGPETQYF. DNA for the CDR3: TGTGCCAGCAGCCAAGCTGGGGGTCCAGAGACCCAGTACTTC.

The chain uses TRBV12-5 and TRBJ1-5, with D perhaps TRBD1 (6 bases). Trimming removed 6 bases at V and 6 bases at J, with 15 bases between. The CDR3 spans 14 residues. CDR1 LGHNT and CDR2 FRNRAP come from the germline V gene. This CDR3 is CASGGGVGSQPQHF. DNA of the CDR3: TGTGCTAGTGGAGGGGGGGTCGGTAGTCAGCCCCAGCATTTT.

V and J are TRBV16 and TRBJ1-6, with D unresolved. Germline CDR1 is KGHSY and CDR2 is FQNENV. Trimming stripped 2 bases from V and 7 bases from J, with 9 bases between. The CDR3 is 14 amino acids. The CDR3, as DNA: TGTGCCAGCAGCCAAACTGTTCTCAATTCACCCCTCCACTTT. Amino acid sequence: CASSQTVLNSPLHF.

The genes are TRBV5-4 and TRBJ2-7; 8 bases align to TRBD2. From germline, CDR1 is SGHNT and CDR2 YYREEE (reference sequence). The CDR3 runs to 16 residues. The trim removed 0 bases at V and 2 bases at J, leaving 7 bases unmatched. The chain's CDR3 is CASSLAIGGGTYEQYF. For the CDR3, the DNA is TGTGCCAGCAGCTTGGCTATCGGCGGGGGGACCTACGAGCAGTACTTC.

In DNA, the CDR3 is TGTGCCAGCACTAACGGACATAACTATGGCTACACCTTC. As protein: CASTNGHNYGYTF. The genes are TRBV28 and TRBJ1-2; tentative D call: TRBD1 (5 bases). Trimming cost V 7 bases and J 1 base, with 10 bases left between them. Germline V lookup: CDR1 MDHEN, CDR2 SYDVKM. The CDR3 runs to 13 residues.

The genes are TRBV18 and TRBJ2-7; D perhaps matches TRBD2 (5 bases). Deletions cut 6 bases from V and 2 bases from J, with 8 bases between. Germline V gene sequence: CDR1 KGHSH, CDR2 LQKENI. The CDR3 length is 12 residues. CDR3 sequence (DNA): TGTGCCAGCTCTCCCGGGGCCTACGAGCAGTACTTC. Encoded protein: CASSPGAYEQYF.

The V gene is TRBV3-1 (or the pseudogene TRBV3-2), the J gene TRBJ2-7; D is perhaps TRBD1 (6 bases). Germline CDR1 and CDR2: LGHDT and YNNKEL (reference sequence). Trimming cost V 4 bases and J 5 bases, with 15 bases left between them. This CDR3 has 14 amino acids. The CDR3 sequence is CASSPQGSVHEQYF. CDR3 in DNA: TGTGCCAGCAGCCCGCAGGGGTCGGTTCACGAGCAGTACTTC.

The CDR3 region has the DNA TGTGCCAGTGGAAAAGGGGGCGGGAGGAGAATGAACACTGAAGCTTTCTTT. It is translated as CASGKGGGRRMNTEAFF. The V gene is TRBV19, the J gene TRBJ1-1; 7 bases line up with TRBD1. CDR3 size: 17 residues. After removal of 8 bases from V and 0 bases from J, the junction contained 15 bases not matched to a gene. Germline assignment: CDR1 LNHDA and CDR2 SQIVND (reference sequence).

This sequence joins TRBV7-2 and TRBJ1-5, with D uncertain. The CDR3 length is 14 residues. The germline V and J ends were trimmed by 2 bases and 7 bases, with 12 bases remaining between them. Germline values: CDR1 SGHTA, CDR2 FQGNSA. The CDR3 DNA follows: TGTGCCAGCAGCTTAAATGAGGCAAAACAGCCCCAGCATTTT. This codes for CASSLNEAKQPQHF.